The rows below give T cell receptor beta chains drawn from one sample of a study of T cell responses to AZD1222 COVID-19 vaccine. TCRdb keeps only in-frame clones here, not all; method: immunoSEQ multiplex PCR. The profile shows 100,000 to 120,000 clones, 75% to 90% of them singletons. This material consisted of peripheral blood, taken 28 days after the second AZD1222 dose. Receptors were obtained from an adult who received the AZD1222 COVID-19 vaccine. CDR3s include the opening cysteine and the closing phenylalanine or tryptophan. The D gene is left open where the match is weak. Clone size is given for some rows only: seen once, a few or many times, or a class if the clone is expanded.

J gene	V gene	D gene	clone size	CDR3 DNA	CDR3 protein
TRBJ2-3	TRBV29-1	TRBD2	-	TGCAGCGTTGCTCTAGCGGGAGCAGTCATTGATACGCAGTATTTT	CSVALAGAVIDTQYF
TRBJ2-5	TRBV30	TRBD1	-	TGTGCCTGGAACAGGGGGTCCGGGACCCAGTACTTC	CAWNRGSGTQYF
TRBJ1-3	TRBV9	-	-	TGTGCCAGCAGCGTTTACTCGAGGACGGCCGGAAACACCATATATTTT	CASSVYSRTAGNTIYF
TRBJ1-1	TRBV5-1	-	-	TGCGCCAGCAGCTTGGTAGGGGGGGACACTGAAGCTTTCTTT	CASSLVGGDTEAFF
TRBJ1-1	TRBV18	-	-	TGTGCCAGCTCGCGTCAGGAGAACACTGAAGCTTTCTTT	CASSRQENTEAFF
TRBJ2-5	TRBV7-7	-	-	TGTGCCAGCAGCCCCATGGCGGACCGATTCAGTGGGACCCAGTACTTC	CASSPMADRFSGTQYF
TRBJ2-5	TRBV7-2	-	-	TGTGCCAGCAGCTTGGACTTTGGTGGCCAGTACTTC	CASSLDFGGQYF
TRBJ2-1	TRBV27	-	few	TGTGCCAGCAGTCCATTACGGTTTTGGACAGAATCTCTGACTTCCTACAATGAGCAGTTCTTC	CASSPLRFWTESLTSYNEQFF
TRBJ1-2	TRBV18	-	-	TGTGCCAGCTCACCGGTTACCCATAACTATGGCTACACCTTC	CASSPVTHNYGYTF
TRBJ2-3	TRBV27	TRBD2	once	TGTGCCAGCAGTCCAGGGGGACTAGCGGGAGGGGAAGATACGCAGTATTTT	CASSPGGLAGGEDTQYF
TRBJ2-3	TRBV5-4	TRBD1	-	TGTGCCAGCAGCCCGCAGGGGGTCACAGATACGCAGTATTTT	CASSPQGVTDTQYF
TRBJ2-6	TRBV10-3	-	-	TGTGCCATCGGGGGCTCTGGGGCCAACGTCCTGACTTTC	CAIGGSGANVLTF
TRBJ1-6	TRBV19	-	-	TGTGCCAGTAGTATCCCGACTGGGAATTCACCCCTCCACTTT	CASSIPTGNSPLHF
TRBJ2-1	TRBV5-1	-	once	TGCGCCAGCAGCTTGGCCGGCGAGTACAATGAGCAGTTCTTC	CASSLAGEYNEQFF
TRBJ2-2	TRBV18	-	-	TGTGCCAGCTCAACCCGGGACGGTACCGGGGAGCTGTTTTTT	CASSTRDGTGELFF
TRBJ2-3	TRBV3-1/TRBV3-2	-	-	TGTGCCAGCAGCCAGTTGGGAGCGGGAGATACGCAGTATTTT	CASSQLGAGDTQYF
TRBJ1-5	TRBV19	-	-	TGTGCCAGTAGTACACAGGGAGTTAGCAATCAGCCCCAGCATTTT	CASSTQGVSNQPQHF
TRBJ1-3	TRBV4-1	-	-	TGCGCCAGCAGCCAAGCGACAGTCAACTCTGGAAACACCATATATTTT	CASSQATVNSGNTIYF
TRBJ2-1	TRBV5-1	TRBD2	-	TGCGCCAGCAGGGGGGCGGGAGGGCCGCGGAATGAGCAGTTCTTC	CASRGAGGPRNEQFF
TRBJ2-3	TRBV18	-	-	TGTGCCAGCTCACCATATGGAGATACGCAGTATTTT	CASSPYGDTQYF
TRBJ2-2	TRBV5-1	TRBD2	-	TGCGCCAGCAACTTGGTGGCTAGCGGGAGTGGGGAGCTGTTTTTT	CASNLVASGSGELFF
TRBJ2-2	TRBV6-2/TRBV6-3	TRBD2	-	TGTGCCAGCAGTCCGGGACTAGCGGTCCTTTTCTCCCCCGGGGAGCTGTTTTTT	CASSPGLAVLFSPGELFF
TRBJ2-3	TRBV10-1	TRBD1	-	TGCGCCAGCAGTGACTCCAGGGGGCAACTCACAGATACGCAGTATTTT	CASSDSRGQLTDTQYF
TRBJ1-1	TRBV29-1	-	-	TGCAGCGTTGCGGGCAGGACCAACACTGAAGCTTTCTTT	CSVAGRTNTEAFF
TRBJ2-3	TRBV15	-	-	TGTGCCACCAGCAGAGGAGATACGCAGTATTTT	CATSRGDTQYF
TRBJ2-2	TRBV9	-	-	TGTGCCAGCAGCGTAGCTGACCCCACGAGGGCCGGGGAGCTGTTTTTT	CASSVADPTRAGELFF
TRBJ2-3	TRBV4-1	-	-	TGCGCCAGCAGCCACATTGGGAAGGGCGGAGGGGGGACAGATACGCAGTATTTT	CASSHIGKGGGGTDTQYF
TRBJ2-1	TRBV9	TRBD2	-	TGTGCCAGCAGCGTAGTGTCCAGCGGGAGTTCCTACAATGAGCAGTTCTTC	CASSVVSSGSSYNEQFF
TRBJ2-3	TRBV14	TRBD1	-	TGTGCCAGCAGCGGTTGGGGACAGCACACAGATACGCAGTATTTT	CASSGWGQHTDTQYF
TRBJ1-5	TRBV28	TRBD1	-	TGTGCCAGCAGTTCGATTCGGACAGGGAATCAGCCCCAGCATTTT	CASSSIRTGNQPQHF
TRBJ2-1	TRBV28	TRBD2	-	TGTGCCAGCGGGACTAGCGGGACGCTCTCCTACAATGAGCAGTTCTTC	CASGTSGTLSYNEQFF
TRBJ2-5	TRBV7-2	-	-	TGTGCCAGCAGCCCCCACCCCGGCAGGGTAGAGACCCAGTACTTC	CASSPHPGRVETQYF
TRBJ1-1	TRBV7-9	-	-	TGTGCCAGCAGCTTAAACAGGGCAATGAACACTGAAGCTTTCTTT	CASSLNRAMNTEAFF
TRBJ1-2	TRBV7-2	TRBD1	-	TGTGCCAGCAGCTCAAACAGGGGAGGGACCTATGGCTACACCTTC	CASSSNRGGTYGYTF
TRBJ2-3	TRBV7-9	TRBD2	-	TGTGCCAGCAGCCCCCGAAGGCTAGCGGGAGGCACAGATACGCAGTATTTT	CASSPRRLAGGTDTQYF
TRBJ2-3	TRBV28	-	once	TGTGCCAGCAAATCAAGCACAGATACGCAGTATTTT	CASKSSTDTQYF
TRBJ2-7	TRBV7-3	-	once	TGTGCCAGCAGCTTAACCACAGGGTATGGCGAGCAGTACTTC	CASSLTTGYGEQYF
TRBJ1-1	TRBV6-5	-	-	TGTGCCAGCAGTCCTCCTGGGGGCTCCAGAGGGGCTTTCTTT	CASSPPGGSRGAFF
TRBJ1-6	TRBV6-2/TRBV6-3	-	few	TGTGCCAGCAGTTTCAATGGCAATTCACCCCTCCACTTT	CASSFNGNSPLHF
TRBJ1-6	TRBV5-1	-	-	TGCGCCAGCAGCTCGGGCCGAGGGAACTCACCCCTCCACTTT	CASSSGRGNSPLHF
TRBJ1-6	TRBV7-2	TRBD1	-	TGTGCCAGCAGCTTGACAGGGGGCTCCTATAATTCACCCCTCCACTTT	CASSLTGGSYNSPLHF
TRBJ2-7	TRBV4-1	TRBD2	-	TGCGCCAGCAGCCAAGTCAGCGGGAGGGCGTACGAGCAGTACTTC	CASSQVSGRAYEQYF
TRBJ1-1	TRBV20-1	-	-	TGCAGTGCTCCCTTCCTCACTGAAGCTTTCTTT	CSAPFLTEAFF
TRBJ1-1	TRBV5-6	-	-	TGTGCCAGCAGTTACGGAAGAGGCGTCGAAGCTTTCTTT	CASSYGRGVEAFF
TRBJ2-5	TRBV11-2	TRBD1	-	TGTGCCAGCAGCTTAAGTACAGGGGAGGAGACCCAGTACTTC	CASSLSTGEETQYF
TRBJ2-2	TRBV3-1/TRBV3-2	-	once	TGTGCCAGCAGCCAAAGGGGGGCCGGCGGGGAGCTGTTTTTT	CASSQRGAGGELFF
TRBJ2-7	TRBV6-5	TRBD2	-	TGTGCCAGCAGCAAGCGGGAGAGGGACGAGCAGTACTTC	CASSKRERDEQYF